The entry below gives a single T cell receptor beta chain sequence along with its context. This entry is derived from a study of PD-L1 blockade in urothelial cancer. Study details: At 3 weeks (second dose) and 6 weeks after starting treatment, blood was analyzed.

Synthetic TCR analog templates were spiked into all PCRs individually. Clones were sequenced by immunoSEQ multiplex PCR, and TCRdb holds only the in-frame ones, with some missing. The sample has about 73,000 clones, 85% to 90% seen once; the top ten hold 3.4%. The sequenced sample was PBMCs, obtained around atezolizumab (anti-PD-L1) treatment. The sequence derives from a man aged 55-75 years with urothelial cancer.

This CDR3 is CAWSIGEWNTEAFF. The CDR3 DNA follows: TGTGCCTGGAGTATAGGGGAATGGAACACTGAAGCTTTCTTT. The rearrangement uses TRBV30 and TRBJ1-1, with D perhaps TRBD1 (5 bases). The V gene lost 2 bases and the J gene lost 1 base, with 11 bases spanning the gap. The CDR3 extends over 14 amino acids. CDR1 is GTSNPN and CDR2 is SVGIG in the germline V gene (reference sequence).